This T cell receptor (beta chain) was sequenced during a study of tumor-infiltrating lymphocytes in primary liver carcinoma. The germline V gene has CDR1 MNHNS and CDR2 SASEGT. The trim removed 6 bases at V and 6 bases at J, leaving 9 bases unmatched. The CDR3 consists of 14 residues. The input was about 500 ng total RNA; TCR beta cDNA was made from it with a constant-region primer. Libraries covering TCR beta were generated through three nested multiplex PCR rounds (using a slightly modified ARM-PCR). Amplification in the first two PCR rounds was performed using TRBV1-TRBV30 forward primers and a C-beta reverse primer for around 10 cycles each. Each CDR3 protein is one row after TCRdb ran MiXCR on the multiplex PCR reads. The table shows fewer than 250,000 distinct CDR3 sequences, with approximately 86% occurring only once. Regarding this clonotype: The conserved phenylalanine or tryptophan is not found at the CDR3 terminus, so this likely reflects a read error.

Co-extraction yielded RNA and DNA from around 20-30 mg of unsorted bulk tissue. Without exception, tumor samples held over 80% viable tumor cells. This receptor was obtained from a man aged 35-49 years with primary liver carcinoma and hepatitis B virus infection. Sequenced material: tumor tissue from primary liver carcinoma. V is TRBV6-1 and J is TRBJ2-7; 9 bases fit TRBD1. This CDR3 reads CASSPGTGSVEQYL. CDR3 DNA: TGTGCCAGCAGCCCCGGGACAGGGTCGGTCGAGCAGTACCTC.